A selection of T cell receptor beta chains follows, all from one sample in a study of response to subunit inactivated influenza vaccine. From the RT-PCR reads, TCRdb called clonotypes with MiXCR, one entry per CDR3 protein. The table records about 520,000 distinct CDR3 sequences, 7.2% of them present only once. The source material was PBMCs from blood, sampled about 24 months after vaccination. Receptors were obtained from a man in his fifties or sixties who received an inactivated influenza vaccine. Each CDR3 is given with its conserved first and last residue. The D gene is left open where the match is weak. The size field is filled for only some rows; it gives once, few, many or a size class.

J gene | clone size | D gene | V gene | CDR3 DNA | CDR3 protein
TRBJ2-7 | many | - | TRBV11-1 | TGTGCCAGCAGCCAAACAGGGACGAGTTACGAGCAGTACTTC | CASSQTGTSYEQYF
TRBJ2-7 | - | - | TRBV7-9 | TGTGCCAGCAGCTTAAGTAATACGGGACTCGTATTCTTC | CASSLSNTGLVFF
TRBJ2-5 | - | TRBD2 | TRBV6-5 | TGTGCCAGCAGAAGGACTAGCGGGGAGACCCAGTACTTC | CASRRTSGETQYF
TRBJ2-1 | - | TRBD2 | TRBV19 | TGTGCCAGTAGTCCCGGGACTAGCGGGATATCCGAGCAGTTCTTC | CASSPGTSGISEQFF
TRBJ2-5 | - | - | TRBV12-3/TRBV12-4 | TGTGCCAGCAGTTTAGGGGCGACCGTTGGGGCCCAGTACTTC | CASSLGATVGAQYF
TRBJ1-5 | many | - | TRBV6-2/TRBV6-3 | TGTGCCAGCAGTCTGAATAGGCGAGATCAGCCCCAGCATTTT | CASSLNRRDQPQHF
TRBJ2-1 | many | TRBD2 | TRBV12-3/TRBV12-4 | TGTGCCAGCAGCCCGCCCCTCGGTAGCGGGAGTGGGGAGCAGTTCTTC | CASSPPLGSGSGEQFF
TRBJ2-5 | few | - | TRBV5-1 | TGCGCCAGCAGCTTGGAAGGCACCTCCCAAGAGACCCAGTACTTC | CASSLEGTSQETQYF
TRBJ1-6 | many | - | TRBV27 | TGTGCCAGCAGTTTCATTAATTCACCCCTCCACTTT | CASSFINSPLHF
TRBJ2-7 | - | - | TRBV20-1 | TGCAGGCTCCTAGGCAGGGACTACGAGCAGTACTTC | CRLLGRDYEQYF
TRBJ1-4 | few | TRBD1 | TRBV29-1 | TGCAGCGTGGGGTTCGGGACAGCGTATGAAAAACTGTTTTTT | CSVGFGTAYEKLFF
TRBJ2-5 | - | - | TRBV30 | TGTGCCTGGAGTGATCTCCGCCAAGAGACCCAGTACTTC | CAWSDLRQETQYF
TRBJ2-7 | few | - | TRBV20-1 | TGCAGTGCTAGAGTTTTGGATAAGGAGCAGTACTTC | CSARVLDKEQYF
TRBJ1-1 | - | TRBD1 | TRBV20-1 | TGCAGTGCAAAGGACAGGGGGCGCGGGAACACTGAAGCTTTCTTT | CSAKDRGRGNTEAFF
TRBJ2-1 | few | - | TRBV27 | TGTGCCAGCGCTATATCACCTTTGACATACAATGAGCAGTTCTTC | CASAISPLTYNEQFF
TRBJ1-4 | - | - | TRBV20-1 | TGCAGTGCCATAAACAGGGTTGGCCATGAAAAACTGTTTTTT | CSAINRVGHEKLFF
TRBJ2-3 | - | - | TRBV7-2 | TGTGCCAGCAGTTTGGGGGACGTCAGCACAGATACGCAGTATTTT | CASSLGDVSTDTQYF
TRBJ2-1 | - | - | TRBV20-1 | TGCAGCGCTAGTTCCGGGGTTAGGAACTACAATGAGCAGTTCTTC | CSASSGVRNYNEQFF
TRBJ2-2 | - | - | TRBV12-3/TRBV12-4 | TGTGCCACCCTTAGAAACACCGGGGAGCTGTTTTTT | CATLRNTGELFF
TRBJ2-3 | many | - | TRBV5-1 | TGCGCCAGCAGCTCCTCGGTAGGGACTAGCACAGATACGCAGTATTTT | CASSSSVGTSTDTQYF
TRBJ1-1 | few | - | TRBV6-1 | TGTGCCAGCACCCAGGGGCTAGGGAACACTGAAGCTTTCTTT | CASTQGLGNTEAFF
TRBJ2-5 | few | - | TRBV5-1 | TGCGCCAGCAGCTTGGATTGGGCAGATAGGGCGGAGACCCAGTACTTC | CASSLDWADRAETQYF
TRBJ2-2 | few | - | TRBV6-2/TRBV6-3 | TGTGCCAGCACCCGTCACGCCGGGGAGCTGTTTTTT | CASTRHAGELFF
TRBJ2-5 | many | - | TRBV4-3 | TGCGCCAGCAGCCAATCCCCGGGACTTGTGGAGACCCAGTACTTC | CASSQSPGLVETQYF
TRBJ2-2 | - | TRBD1 | TRBV2 | TGTGCCAGCAGTATACACAGGGGCCGCAAGGGCGGGGAGCTGTTTTTT | CASSIHRGRKGGELFF
TRBJ1-6 | few | - | TRBV14 | TGTGCCAGCAGCCAAACCCTGGGGGCTAGGGGGTCACCCCTCCACTTT | CASSQTLGARGSPLHF
TRBJ2-1 | - | - | TRBV12-3/TRBV12-4 | TGTGCCAGCAGTTTTACTCCCGGGAGTCTGGGGTTCTTC | CASSFTPGSLGFF
TRBJ2-3 | many | TRBD2 | TRBV12-3/TRBV12-4 | TGTGCCAGCAGTTTAGGTAGCGGGGTCACAGATACGCAGTATTTT | CASSLGSGVTDTQYF
TRBJ1-4 | - | - | TRBV5-1 | TGCGCCAGCAGCTGGACGGGGGGGGATAATGAAAAACTGTTTTTT | CASSWTGGDNEKLFF
TRBJ2-7 | few | - | TRBV28 | TGTGCCAGCAGTTTAATCGGGCCAGGGTTCAACGAGCAGTACTTC | CASSLIGPGFNEQYF
TRBJ2-2 | - | TRBD1 | TRBV12-3/TRBV12-4 | TGTGCCAGCAGAACCGGGACAGGGGGCACCGGGGAGCTGTTTTTT | CASRTGTGGTGELFF
TRBJ2-5 | few | TRBD1 | TRBV5-1 | TGCGTCAGCAGCTTGGACAGGGGCCAAGAGACCCAGTACTTC | CVSSLDRGQETQYF
TRBJ1-1 | - | - | TRBV19 | TGTGCCAGTAGATGGGGGTATTCTGAAGCTTTCTTT | CASRWGYSEAFF